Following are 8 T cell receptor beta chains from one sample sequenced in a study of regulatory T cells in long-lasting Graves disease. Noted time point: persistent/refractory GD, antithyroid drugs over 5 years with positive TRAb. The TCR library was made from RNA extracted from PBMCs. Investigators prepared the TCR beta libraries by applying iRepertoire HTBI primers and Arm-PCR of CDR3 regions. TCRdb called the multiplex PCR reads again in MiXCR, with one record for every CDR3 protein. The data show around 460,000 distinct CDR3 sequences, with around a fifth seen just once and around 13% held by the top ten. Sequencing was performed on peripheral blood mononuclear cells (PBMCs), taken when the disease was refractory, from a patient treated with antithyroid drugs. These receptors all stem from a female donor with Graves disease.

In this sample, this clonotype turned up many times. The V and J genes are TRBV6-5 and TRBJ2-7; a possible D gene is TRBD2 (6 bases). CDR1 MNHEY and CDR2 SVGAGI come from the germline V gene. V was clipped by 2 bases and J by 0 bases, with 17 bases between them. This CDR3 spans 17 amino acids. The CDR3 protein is CASSYGVASASSYEQYF. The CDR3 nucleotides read TGTGCCAGCAGTTACGGGGTCGCTAGCGCTAGCTCCTACGAGCAGTACTTC.

The CDR3 loop is CASSLYRVPGELFF. The CDR3 region has the DNA TGTGCCAGCAGCCTATATAGGGTTCCCGGGGAGCTGTTTTTT. V usage is TRBV7-2 and J usage is TRBJ2-2; D is undetermined. This CDR3 is built from 14 residues. The germline CDR1 and CDR2 sequences are SGHTA and FQGNSA. The germline V and J ends were trimmed by 5 bases and 6 bases, with 13 bases remaining between them.

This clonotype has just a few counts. The CDR3 spells CASSLMGMRGYTF. The CDR3 DNA follows: TGTGCCAGCAGTTTAATGGGGATGCGGGGCTACACCTTC. The chain joins TRBV12-3 or TRBV12-4 to TRBJ1-2; D is unclear. The CDR3 is made up of 13 amino acids. Trimming took 2 bases from V and 8 from J, leaving 12 bases between them.

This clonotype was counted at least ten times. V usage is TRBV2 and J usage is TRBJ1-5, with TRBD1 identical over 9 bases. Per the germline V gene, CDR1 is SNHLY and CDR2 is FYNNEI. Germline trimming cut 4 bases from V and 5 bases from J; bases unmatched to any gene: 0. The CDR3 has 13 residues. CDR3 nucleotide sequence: TGTGCCAGCAGTGGACAGGGGGATCAGCCCCAGCATTTT. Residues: CASSGQGDQPQHF.

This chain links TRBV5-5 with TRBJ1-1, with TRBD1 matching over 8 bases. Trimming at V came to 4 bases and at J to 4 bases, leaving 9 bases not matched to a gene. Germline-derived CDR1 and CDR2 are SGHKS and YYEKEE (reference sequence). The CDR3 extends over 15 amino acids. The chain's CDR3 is CASSRSGTGGTEAFF. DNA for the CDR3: TGTGCCAGCAGCAGATCCGGGACAGGCGGCACTGAAGCTTTCTTT.

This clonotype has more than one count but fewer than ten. CDR3 DNA sequence: TGTGCCAGTCCTGGTTACTTTGTAGCCCAAGAGACCCAGTACTTC. This gives the protein CASPGYFVAQETQYF. V is TRBV6-2 or TRBV6-3 and J is TRBJ2-5; D is unresolved. This CDR3 has 15 amino acids. Trimming stripped 9 bases from V and 1 base from J, with 18 bases between. Germline V gives CDR1 MNHEY, CDR2 SVGEGT.

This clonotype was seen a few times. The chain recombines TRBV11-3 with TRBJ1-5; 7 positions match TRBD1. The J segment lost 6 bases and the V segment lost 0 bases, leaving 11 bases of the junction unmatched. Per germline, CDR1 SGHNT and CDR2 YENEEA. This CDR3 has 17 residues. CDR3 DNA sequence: TGTGCCAGCAGCTTAGATCTTCTTTACAGGGGACGTCAGCCCCAGCATTTT. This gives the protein CASSLDLLYRGRQPQHF. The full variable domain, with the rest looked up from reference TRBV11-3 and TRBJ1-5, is EAGVVQSPRYKIIEKKQPVAFWCNPISGHNTLYWYLQNLGQGPELLIRYENEEAVDDSQLPKDRFSAERLKGVDSTLKIQPAELGDSAVYLCASSLDLLYRGRQPQHFGDGTRLSIL.

The CDR3 DNA reads as TGTGCCAGCAGCGACGGGGGACGGGGCTACACCGGGGAGCTGTTTTTT. It translates to CASSDGGRGYTGELFF. This rearrangement joins TRBV14 to TRBJ2-2; tentative D call: TRBD2 (6 bases). Germline CDR1 SGHDN, CDR2 FVKESK. Trimming took off 5 bases at V and 3 bases at J, with 16 bases between the two ends. This CDR3 is built from 16 residues.